These T cell receptor beta chains were read from a single sample in a study of T-cell reconstitution after alpha-beta-depleted transplantation in children. TCRdb re-called the PCR reads through MiXCR, storing one row per CDR3 protein. The top ten clones hold around a third of a sample with about 540,000 distinct CDR3 sequences, around 27% of them seen once. The sample consisted of PBMCs, taken before TCRalphabeta/CD19-depleted stem cell transplant. These receptors were obtained from a boy in the first two years of life with Wiskott-Aldrich syndrome, due to receive a stem cell transplant. CDR3s include the opening cysteine and the closing phenylalanine or tryptophan. A D gene is named only where the DNA matches it firmly. The size field is filled for only some rows; it gives once, few, many or a size class.

TGTGCCACCAGCAGAGTTGGGGGTGACTATGGCTACACCTTC	CATSRVGGDYGYTF	NA	TRBJ1-2	TRBV15	NA
TGCGCCAGCAGCGCCGGGACAGGGATTGAAGACATTCAGTACTTC	CASSAGTGIEDIQYF	NA	TRBJ2-4	TRBV5-1	TRBD1
TGCAGTGCTAGAAGGACAGAAGAGACCCAGTACTTC	CSARRTEETQYF	few	TRBJ2-5	TRBV20-1	NA
TGTGCCAGCAGTTTACTGGTGGGAGGTGGGCAGTACTTC	CASSLLVGGGQYF	NA	TRBJ2-7	TRBV12-3/TRBV12-4	NA
TGTGCCAGCAGTTGGGCAGGGGGAGATACGCAGTATTTT	CASSWAGGDTQYF	NA	TRBJ2-3	TRBV25-1	TRBD1
TGTGCCAGCAGCCCTATGGGGCTAGCGGGAACCAATGAGCAGTTCTTC	CASSPMGLAGTNEQFF	NA	TRBJ2-1	TRBV3-1	TRBD2
TGCGCCAGCAGCTTGGATGTCAGCCTCGAGCAGTACTTC	CASSLDVSLEQYF	few	TRBJ2-7	TRBV5-1	NA
TGCGCCAGCAGCAGCCGGGGGATTAGCACAGATACGCAGTATTTT	CASSSRGISTDTQYF	NA	TRBJ2-3	TRBV5-1	NA
TGTGCCAGCAGCTTAAAGGTCCAGGGACCCTACGAGCAGTACTTC	CASSLKVQGPYEQYF	few	TRBJ2-7	TRBV7-8	NA
TGTGCCATCAGTGTAGGGGGTAGAAATGAGCAGTTCTTC	CAISVGGRNEQFF	few	TRBJ2-1	TRBV10-3	NA
TGTGCCAGCAGCGATGATCTAGCGGGAGAAGATACGCAGTATTTT	CASSDDLAGEDTQYF	few	TRBJ2-3	TRBV9	TRBD2
TGCGCCAGCAGCCAAGCACTAGCGGGAGTCATGGGTGAGCAGTTCTTC	CASSQALAGVMGEQFF	few	TRBJ2-1	TRBV4-1	TRBD2
TGTGCCAGCAGACTAACCGGGACGAAAGGAAACACCATATATTTT	CASRLTGTKGNTIYF	NA	TRBJ1-3	TRBV12-3/TRBV12-4	NA
TGCGCCAGCAGCTTGAGCAGGGGCCGCACAGATACGCAGTATTTT	CASSLSRGRTDTQYF	few	TRBJ2-3	TRBV5-1	NA
TGCAGTGCTGGCAGCGGGAGGGCCGGGGAGCTGTTTTTT	CSAGSGRAGELFF	NA	TRBJ2-2	TRBV20-1	TRBD2
TGTGCCAGCAGCCCGGACTTAGAAAGCCTAGCCAAAAACATTCAGTACTTC	CASSPDLESLAKNIQYF	NA	TRBJ2-4	TRBV7-2	NA
TGCAGTGCTAGAGATGGTCGTTATAGCAATCAGCCCCAGCATTTT	CSARDGRYSNQPQHF	few	TRBJ1-5	TRBV20-1	NA
TGTGCCACCAGCAGAGGAGGCTCGCATGAGCAGTTCTTC	CATSRGGSHEQFF	few	TRBJ2-1	TRBV15	NA
TGTGCCACCACTAAATTCACCGGGGAGCTGTTTTTT	CATTKFTGELFF	NA	TRBJ2-2	TRBV15	NA
TGTGCCATCAGTGAGTGGCAGGACAACAGGAGAGATACGCAGTATTTT	CAISEWQDNRRDTQYF	NA	TRBJ2-3	TRBV10-3	NA
TGCGCCAGCAGCTTGCACCCAGATACGCAGTATTTT	CASSLHPDTQYF	NA	TRBJ2-3	TRBV5-1	NA
TGCGCCAGCAGCTTGGTTAGCGGGAGTCTTCAAGAGACCCAGTACTTC	CASSLVSGSLQETQYF	NA	TRBJ2-5	TRBV5-1	TRBD2
TGTGCCAGCAGTACCCGGACTAGCGGGAGGACCCACGGCCTTAGATCCTACAATGAGCAGTTCTTC	CASSTRTSGRTHGLRSYNEQFF	few	TRBJ2-1	TRBV6-2/TRBV6-3	TRBD2
TGTGCCAGCAGCCGCCAAGTATCTCTTGGTGGTTGGGGGAACGAAGCTTTCTTT	CASSRQVSLGGWGNEAFF	NA	TRBJ1-1	TRBV3-1	NA
TGTGCCAGCAGTGCGACAGGGATATTGTTCACCGGGGAGCTGTTTTTT	CASSATGILFTGELFF	NA	TRBJ2-2	TRBV27	TRBD1
TGCGCCAGCAGCGTCGGACTAGCGGGAGATGGGCGGTTCTTC	CASSVGLAGDGRFF	few	TRBJ2-1	TRBV5-1	TRBD2
TGCAGCGTTGAAGATCCGCTGGGCGGCACAGATACGCAGTATTTT	CSVEDPLGGTDTQYF	NA	TRBJ2-3	TRBV29-1	NA
TGTGCCAGCAGGGTAGCGGGAGCCGTCTGGGAGACCCAGTACTTC	CASRVAGAVWETQYF	few	TRBJ2-5	TRBV6-1	TRBD2
TGTGCCAGCAGTGACAAGGGGGGTATGGGGCAGCAGTACTTC	CASSDKGGMGQQYF	few	TRBJ2-7	TRBV25-1	NA
TGTGCCAGCAGCCAATACGGCGGGAGAGCACAGTACTTC	CASSQYGGRAQYF	once	TRBJ2-5	TRBV4-2	TRBD2
TGCGCCAGCAGCCAGATTAGCGGGACCTTCTACAATGAGCAGTTCTTC	CASSQISGTFYNEQFF	NA	TRBJ2-1	TRBV4-1	TRBD2
TGCAGCGTTGAAGGGGTACTAGCGGGAAACAATGAGCAGTTCTTC	CSVEGVLAGNNEQFF	NA	TRBJ2-1	TRBV29-1	TRBD2
TGTGCCACCGCTCTTAACCGGGTTAACTACAATGAGCAGTTCTTC	CATALNRVNYNEQFF	few	TRBJ2-1	TRBV27	NA
TGCAGTGCTAAGATAACAGGGCTCGGAGAGACCCAGTACTTC	CSAKITGLGETQYF	few	TRBJ2-5	TRBV20-1	NA
TGCAGCGTGAGAGCCCCGGGGGTTAATCAGCCCCAGCATTTT	CSVRAPGVNQPQHF	NA	TRBJ1-5	TRBV29-1	NA
TGTGCCAGCAGTAAAAGGGGTAATGAGCAGTTCTTC	CASSKRGNEQFF	few	TRBJ2-1	TRBV12-3/TRBV12-4	NA
TGTGCCAGCAGGTCTAGGGGGAGAGACATTCAGTACTTC	CASRSRGRDIQYF	NA	TRBJ2-4	TRBV6-6	NA
TGCGCCAGCAGTCAACGTGGAATTTCGCGGGACAAGAACTACAATGAGCAGTTCTTC	CASSQRGISRDKNYNEQFF	NA	TRBJ2-1	TRBV5-1	NA
TGTGCCAGCAGCTACCAAGAGCTGTTTTTT	CASSYQELFF	NA	TRBJ2-2	TRBV12-3/TRBV12-4	NA
TGTGCCAGCAGCCACCTTACAACAGGGGGTCATGAAGCTTTCTTT	CASSHLTTGGHEAFF	few	TRBJ1-1	TRBV12-3/TRBV12-4	TRBD1
TGCGCCAGCAGCTTGGTAGCCAGAGCAGACTACGAGCAGTACTTC	CASSLVARADYEQYF	few	TRBJ2-7	TRBV5-1	NA
TGTGCCAGCAGCCCACGGCGGCGGGAGAGTGCAGATACGCAGTATTTT	CASSPRRRESADTQYF	NA	TRBJ2-3	TRBV5-6	TRBD2
TGCGCCAGCAGCTTGGTAGGGCCGTCTTACAATGAGCAGTTCTTC	CASSLVGPSYNEQFF	few	TRBJ2-1	TRBV5-1	NA
TGTGCCAGCAGCGCCCCTCGTGGGGGCCGGAACACCGGGGAGCTGTTTTTT	CASSAPRGGRNTGELFF	few	TRBJ2-2	TRBV9	NA
TGTACCAGCAGCGTTGACGGGGCTAATCAGCCCCAGCATTTT	CTSSVDGANQPQHF	NA	TRBJ1-5	TRBV9	NA
TGTGCCAGCAGTTACAGGGCAGGGAGGGATCAGCCCCAGCATTTT	CASSYRAGRDQPQHF	NA	TRBJ1-5	TRBV6-5	NA
TGTGCCAGCACGGGACATCTGGGAGATACGCAGTATTTT	CASTGHLGDTQYF	few	TRBJ2-3	TRBV2	NA
TGTGCCAGCAGCCCATGGACAGCCACTGAAGCTTTCTTT	CASSPWTATEAFF	many	TRBJ1-1	TRBV7-9	NA
TGTGCCAGCAGCTTATCTAGGGACACTGAAGCTTTCTTT	CASSLSRDTEAFF	few	TRBJ1-1	TRBV7-2	NA
TGCGCCAGCAGCGCTCGACAGGGGGATGGCGGTCAGCCCCAGCATTTT	CASSARQGDGGQPQHF	NA	TRBJ1-5	TRBV4-1	TRBD1
TGCGCCAGCAGCTTGATATGGCAGGCAGGTTACAATGAGCAGTTCTTC	CASSLIWQAGYNEQFF	few	TRBJ2-1	TRBV5-1	NA
TGTGCCAGCAGTTACGCAGATGGAGGGCTAAACATTCAGTACTTC	CASSYADGGLNIQYF	few	TRBJ2-4	TRBV6-5	NA
TGTGCCTGGGCTAGATCCGGGACAGGGGTCACAGATACGCAGTATTTT	CAWARSGTGVTDTQYF	NA	TRBJ2-3	TRBV30	TRBD1
TGCAGTGCTAGGCCCTATTACAATGAGCAGTTCTTC	CSARPYYNEQFF	NA	TRBJ2-1	TRBV20-1	NA
TGCGCCAGCAGCCCGAGCAGGGCGCCCTATAATTCACCCCTTCACTTT	CASSPSRAPYNSPLHF	NA	TRBJ1-6	TRBV5-1	NA
TGTGCCAGCAGCCCCCGCCGCGGGACTAGCGGAAACAATGAGCAGTTCTTC	CASSPRRGTSGNNEQFF	once	TRBJ2-1	TRBV7-2	TRBD2
TGTGCCTGGAGTGTACGGATCGTTGAAGCTTTCTTT	CAWSVRIVEAFF	NA	TRBJ1-1	TRBV30	NA